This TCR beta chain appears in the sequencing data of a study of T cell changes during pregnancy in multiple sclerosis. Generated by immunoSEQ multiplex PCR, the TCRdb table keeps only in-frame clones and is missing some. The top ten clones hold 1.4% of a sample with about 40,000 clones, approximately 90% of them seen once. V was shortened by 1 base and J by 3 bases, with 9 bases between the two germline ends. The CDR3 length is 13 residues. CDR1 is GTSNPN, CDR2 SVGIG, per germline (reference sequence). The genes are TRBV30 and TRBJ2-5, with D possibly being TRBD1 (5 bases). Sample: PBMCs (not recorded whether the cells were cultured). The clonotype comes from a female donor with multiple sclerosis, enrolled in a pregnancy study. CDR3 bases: TGTGCCTGGAGTGAGACAGCGAAAGAGACCCAGTACTTC. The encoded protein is CAWSETAKETQYF. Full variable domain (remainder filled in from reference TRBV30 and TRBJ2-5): SQTIHQWPATLVQPVGSPLSLECTVEGTSNPNLYWYRQAAGRGLQLLFYSVGIGQISSEVPQNLSASRPQDRQFILSSKKLLLSDSGFYLCAWSETAKETQYFGPGTRLLVL.